This TCR beta chain was captured by sequencing in a study of blood T cell repertoires in COVID-19. In the study overall: The United States, Italy and Spain provided the acute and convalescent COVID-19 samples. Sample material is recorded as cDNA or gDNA derived from T cells, B-cell-depleted T cells, or PBMCs.

In the original analysis: Using reference gene primer amplification, nucleated cell counts were estimated. Sequencing used immunoSEQ multiplex PCR; TCRdb keeps in-frame clones, though not all of them. The D gene and trimming were derived from the DNA, and the V and J assignments and clone size from that table. The sample includes just under 85,000 clones, approximately 86% of them seen just once. The length of the CDR3 is 15 residues. The V segment lost 7 bases and the J segment 5 bases; nucleotides outside the gene matches: 10. The germline gives CDR1 MNHEY, CDR2 SVGAGI. The chain uses TRBV6-5 and TRBJ2-1; TRBD2 matches at 8 bases. The TCR was taken from a woman aged 80 or over with acute or convalescent COVID-19. The sample taken for sequencing was peripheral blood. This chain's CDR3 is CASNPRLAINNEQFF. The DNA of the CDR3 is TGTGCCAGCAATCCCCGACTAGCGATTAACAATGAGCAGTTCTTC.